This TCR beta chain was recovered during a study of blood T cell repertoires in COVID-19. Across the whole study: Whether acute or convalescent, the COVID-19 samples came from the United States, Italy and Spain. Sources were T cells, B-cell-depleted T cells, or PBMCs; the material itself was cDNA or gDNA.

The V gene end was trimmed by 4 bases and the J gene end by 1 base; junction bases not matched to a gene: 6. The germline CDR1 and CDR2 sequences are SGHRS and YFSETQ. CDR3 length: 17 amino acids. Repertoires were generated with immunoSEQ multiplex PCR, while TCRdb's copy carries only in-frame clones and drops some. Among about 180,000 clones, about four fifths were seen once, and the ten largest hold around 7%. Sequencing was performed on peripheral blood. This receptor was identified in an older man with active or convalescent COVID-19. V usage is TRBV5-1 and J usage is TRBJ2-3; 13 nucleotides line up with TRBD2. The CDR3 region has the DNA TGCGCCAGCAGCCTGTACACTAGCGGGGGGGGCACAGATACGCAGTATTTT. It encodes CASSLYTSGGGTDTQYF.